This T cell receptor (beta chain) is drawn from a study of cytomegalovirus exposure and HLA in healthy donors listed by TCRdb under 2017. Some background on the complete study: An earlier analysis of about 560 of the donors reported about 300 Gb of sequence data and around 110 million unique TCR beta sequences obtained from around 170 million T cells. Approximately 300 gigabases of sequencing data and around 88 million unique TCR sequences made up an early release that covered about 640 HLA-typed donors. Of the 398 genotyped donors, 80% to 90% were placed in the genetic ancestry cluster associated with self-reported Caucasian donors. The study was designed to test whether signatures of past pathogen exposure could be identified by cataloging public T cell receptors. The T cell repertoires of 670 or so subjects were profiled by immunosequencing and related to cytomegalovirus serostatus. A separate validation cohort of roughly 130 different subjects was used in addition to the roughly 670-subject first cohort. High-throughput TCR immunosequencing, statistical association of individual TCRs with disease status, and machine learning were combined to predict cytomegalovirus infection status. A later analysis re-examined previously published TCR beta repertoires from about 700 donors and added high-resolution HLA genotyping to investigate patterns of TCR occurrence. Rather than using new phenotypic data, the later analysis identified candidate immune exposures from TCR beta sequences and from how often those sequences occurred across donors. An earlier analysis of 587 of the donors used high-throughput TCR beta sequencing to judge whether each TCR beta V gene segment behaved as functional or pseudogenic. Donor age, sex, ethnicity and CMV serostatus were compiled together with the repertoire data. Genome-wide SNP genotypes for about 65% of the roughly 700 donors were used in a later genetic analysis, which treated that subset as a discovery cohort. All discovery cohort repertoires had been generated on a single sequencing platform. Class I and class II HLA loci were covered by the typing at four-digit resolution. Typing coverage varied by locus: roughly 629-640 donors for A, B, C, DRB1 and DQB1; about 520 for DQA1; some 610 for DPA1; around 450 for DPB1. Roughly five DR-DQ haplotypes were handled as single units for association and clustering because linkage in the cohort was strong. On average, roughly 250,000 unique TCR beta nucleotide sequences were sequenced per donor among 350 to 400 genotyped donors of the cohort, with 15% to 20% of those sequences being non-productive. Study-level results and caveats: Because the 87-base-pair reads could not distinguish some IMGT-functional V segments, including TRBV6-2 and TRBV6-3, those segments were excluded. Only TCR beta chains were sequenced in this cohort, and the absence of alpha or paired-chain data limited detectable features. At a false discovery rate of 0.05, a later analysis linked fewer than 20,000 TCR beta sequences to specific HLA alleles. The classifier was reported to diagnose cytomegalovirus status with high specificity and sensitivity in both the original cohort and the validation cohort. CMV serostatus was the only immune exposure information available for the cohort. In a later genetic analysis, a missense DCLRE1C variant was associated with V-gene and J-gene trimming of TCR beta chains, and the association was replicated in an independent cohort. Most TCR sequences were observed very rarely across donors, whereas some public TCRs were present in many individuals. In vitro tests confirmed that a few of the cytomegalovirus-associated TCR beta chains recognize cytomegalovirus antigens. A further reported finding was that TCR beta sequences accurately predicted the HLA-A and HLA-B alleles for most subjects in the first cohort. The presence/absence analyses assumed that sequencing depth was roughly uniform across donors, and that assumption may not be true. Linkage disequilibrium might explain the correlated functional status among segregating V segments, but an unknown experimental factor could not be excluded. In an earlier analysis of about 600 of the donors, most TCR beta V segments appeared in productive rearrangements about 87% or about 30% of the time, broadly matching IMGT annotations. When HLA alleles, especially DR and DQ, strongly co-occurred, attributing TCR associations to individual alleles was difficult. A later analysis found that HLA-associated TCR beta chains were more clonally expanded and had lower generation probabilities than equally common non-associated chains. Because some donors lacked HLA typing at each locus, the association tests relied only on the typed subset. According to a later analysis, parvovirus B19, influenza, CMV and Epstein-Barr virus appeared linked to several top co-occurrence clusters. Most CMV-associated TCR beta chains appeared to be HLA-restricted in a later analysis, and the HLA associations seemed to be driven largely by CMV exposure. In a later genetic analysis, fewer N-insertions in productive TCRs were reported among donors in an Asian-associated ancestry cluster than the roughly 670-donor mean. A later analysis found that TCR association rates varied across HLA loci, with DRB1 alleles showing the most associated TCRs and HLA-C alleles the fewest. The sequencing pipeline was judged likely to have produced a cluster of highly shared sequence variants as a technical artifact. The study listed 164 TCR beta chains as associated with cytomegalovirus. Because counts were too low, more than 15 rarely observed V segments, including chromosome 9 orphons, were excluded from the earlier analysis of about 500 of the donors. The authors suggested that the approach could potentially be extended to other disease states and immunological phenotypes.

The cohort was made up of approximately 700 healthy bone marrow donors. At the time of sampling, all cohort members were nominally healthy, though unrecorded immune exposures were likely present. The donor tested CMV seronegative, placing the donor among the roughly 350 seronegative members of the cohort. Each donor provided a peripheral blood sample, and peripheral blood mononuclear cells were used for TCR beta sequencing. Genomic DNA was extracted from the blood cell samples with the Qiagen DNeasy Blood Extraction Kit. The table lists this clone with a few counts. Its antigen has not been determined. Within one base of it there is no much larger clone, and no base qualities were kept. Trimming removed 5 bases from V and 7 bases from J, leaving 5 bases between the germline ends. From the cysteine up to the phenylalanine, the CDR3 has a length of 10 residues. Only the CDR3 DNA is retained, 30 bases long and in frame from the first base. CDR1 and CDR2 (SQVTM, ANQGSEA) derive from the germline V gene.

Libraries were prepared through the immunoSEQ multiplex PCR assay. A mixture of 60 forward primers for TCR Vbeta segments and 13 reverse primers for TCR Jbeta segments was used in the multiplex PCR. A multiplex PCR assay on genomic DNA amplified the CDR3 region of rearranged TCR beta genes. The amplified TCR beta libraries were sequenced on the Illumina HiSeq System as 87-base-pair reads. In the source study's methods: In a later analysis, 80 million or so unique TCR beta chains were counted across the 500 to 850 repertoires, and roughly 9.9 million of these chains were shared by at least two donors. Raw reads were error-corrected and collapsed into unique sequences with a nearest-neighbor algorithm that merged closely related sequences to remove PCR and sequencing errors. CDR3 sequences were aligned to IMGT reference sequences to assign V, D and J gene segments. For a sequence to be retained, a match of at least six nucleotides to both a V gene segment and a J gene segment was required. Rearrangements were classified as productive when the CDR3 lacked stop codons and remained in frame with V and J, and all other rearrangements were classified as non-productive. Following IMGT convention, CDR3 was defined as the stretch from the second conserved V-encoded cysteine up to the conserved J-encoded phenylalanine. Sequences without an unambiguous match to a single V gene segment were excluded from the earlier analysis of about 640 of the donors. An earlier analysis of over 450 of the donors classified V segments as functional when productive rearrangements were above 56.7% and as segregating when the standard deviation between donors was above 5%. A statistical classification framework was built to diagnose cytomegalovirus status from the catalog of TCR beta chain sequences. V and J gene assignment, in a later analysis, came from comparing TCR nucleotide sequences with IMGT/GENE-DB human TR gene sequences. Using the TCRdist pipeline, a later analysis assigned CDR3 sequences along with most-parsimonious VDJ recombination scenarios. A later analysis defined each TCR beta chain by its CDR3 amino acid sequence plus V-gene family, and excluded reads lacking a unique V-gene family. As a way to deal with suspected cross-contamination and a sequencing artifact, a later analysis dropped under 600 nucleotide sequences that were highly shared and had low generation probability. For each public chain, a later analysis derived a clonal expansion index from normalized ranks of inferred template counts within each repertoire. A later analysis computed generation probabilities with a VDJ recombination model fitted to out-of-frame rearrangements, and checked the results against IGoR. Hypergeometric tests were used in a later analysis to score TCR-TCR, TCR-HLA and TCR-CMV co-occurrence, with a repertoire-size bias correction applied to the TCR pairs. To estimate false discovery rates, a later analysis permuted the HLA or CMV assignments 20 times. A later analysis grouped co-occurring TCRs with DBSCAN, adding TCRdist sequence similarity when clustering within HLA-allele-positive subsets. Repertoires with fewer than 30,000 or more than 120,000 public chains were left out of co-occurrence clustering, as were five repertoires with anomalous nucleotide sharing. The table was pulled from immuneACCESS by TCRdb, which kept in-frame rearrangements only. Such tables lose some clones; where checked, under half of the loss comes from unresolved V genes, and the rest has no known cause. Clonal size and the V and J genes are those of that table, whereas D and trimming came from the DNA. A total of roughly 110,000 clones appear in this sample, roughly 68% of them only once. The ten largest make up more than 0.7% of the sample.

This TCR was recovered from a woman in her thirties in good health and CMV-seronegative. Sequencing used PBMCs. The V and J genes are TRBV29-1 and TRBJ1-4; no D gene is confidently identified. The DNA sequence reads TGCAGCGTTCAGTCTGAAAAACTGTTTTTT. Translated, it reads CSVQSEKLFF.